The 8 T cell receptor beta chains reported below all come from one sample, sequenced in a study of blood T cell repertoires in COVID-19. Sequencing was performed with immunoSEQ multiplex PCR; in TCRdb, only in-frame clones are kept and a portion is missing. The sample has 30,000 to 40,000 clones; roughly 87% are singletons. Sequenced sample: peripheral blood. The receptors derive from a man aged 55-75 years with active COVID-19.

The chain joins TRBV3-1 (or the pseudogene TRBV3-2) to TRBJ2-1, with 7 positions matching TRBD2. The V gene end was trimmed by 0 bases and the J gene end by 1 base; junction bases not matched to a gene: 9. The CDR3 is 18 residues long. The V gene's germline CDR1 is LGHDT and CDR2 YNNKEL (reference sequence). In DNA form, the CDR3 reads TGTGCCAGCAGCCAAGATTACGGAGCGGGGCGGTCCTACAATGAGCAGTTCTTC. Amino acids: CASSQDYGAGRSYNEQFF.

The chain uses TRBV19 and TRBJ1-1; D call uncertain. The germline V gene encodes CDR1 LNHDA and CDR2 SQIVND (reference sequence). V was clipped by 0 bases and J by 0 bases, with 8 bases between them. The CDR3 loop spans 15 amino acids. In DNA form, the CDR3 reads TGTGCCAGTAGTATAGATGGCAATCTGAACACTGAAGCTTTCTTT. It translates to CASSIDGNLNTEAFF.

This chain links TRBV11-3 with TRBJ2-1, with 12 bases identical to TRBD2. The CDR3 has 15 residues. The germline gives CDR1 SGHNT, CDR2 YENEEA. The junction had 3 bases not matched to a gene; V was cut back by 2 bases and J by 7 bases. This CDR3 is CASSLFGLAGNEQFF. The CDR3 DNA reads TGTGCCAGCAGCTTATTCGGACTAGCGGGAAATGAGCAGTTCTTC.

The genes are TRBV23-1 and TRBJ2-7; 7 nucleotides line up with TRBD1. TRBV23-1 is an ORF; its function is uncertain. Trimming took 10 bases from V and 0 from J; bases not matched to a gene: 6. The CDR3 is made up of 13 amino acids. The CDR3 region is CANTGTVSYEQYF. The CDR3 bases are TGCGCCAATACCGGGACAGTCTCCTACGAGCAGTACTTC.

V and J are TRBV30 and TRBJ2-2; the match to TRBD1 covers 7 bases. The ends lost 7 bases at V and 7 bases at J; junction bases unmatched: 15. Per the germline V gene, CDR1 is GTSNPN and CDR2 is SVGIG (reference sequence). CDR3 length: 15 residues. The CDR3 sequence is CALTGSLTRRGELFF. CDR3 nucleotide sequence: TGTGCCTTGACAGGGAGTCTTACCCGACGCGGGGAGCTGTTTTTT.

In DNA, the CDR3 is TGTGCCAGCAGCTTAGCGGGAGGCCCCGCCTACGAGCAGTACTTC. As protein: CASSLAGGPAYEQYF. The genes are TRBV7-2 and TRBJ2-7, with D possibly matching TRBD2 (6 bases). V lost 0 bases to trimming and J lost 2 bases, with 11 bases between them. CDR1 is SGHTA and CDR2 is FQGNSA in the germline V gene. This CDR3 region has 15 residues.

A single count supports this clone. CDR3 coding DNA: TGTGCCAGCAGTGGGACAGGGGCGAACACCGGGGAGCTGTTTTTT. Translated: CASSGTGANTGELFF. The chain uses TRBV2 and TRBJ2-2; the match to TRBD1 covers 9 bases. The CDR3 is 15 amino acids. V lost 4 bases to trimming and J lost 0 bases; unmatched junction nucleotides: 0. Germline V gene lookup returns CDR1 SNHLY and CDR2 FYNNEI.

The CDR3 nucleotides read TGTGCCAGCAGCTTGATGTTCGGGAGGGGAACCTACAATGAGCAGTTCTTC. Translating gives CASSLMFGRGTYNEQFF. The chain uses TRBV5-8 and TRBJ2-1; 8 bases match TRBD2. The V segment lost 1 base and the J segment 2 bases; nucleotides outside the gene matches: 8. Germline V gene data show CDR1 as SGHTS and CDR2 as YDEGEE. The CDR3 contains 17 residues.